This entry is about one TCR beta chain. The antigen is unknown. TCRdb's copy holds only in-frame clones and misses some; the assay was immunoSEQ multiplex PCR. The table shows about 40,000 clones, with roughly 90% occurring only once. The data originate from a study of siplizumab effects on memory and regulatory T cells. Whole-study findings and limits: Naive T cells seemed more diverse than memory cells; they also seemed major alloresponse contributors.

The CDR3 length is 12 residues. Trimming removed 7 bases at V and 5 bases at J, with 11 bases between. Looked up from germline, CDR1 is SNHLY and CDR2 is FYNNEI. The rearrangement links TRBV2 to TRBJ1-2; no reliable D call. The receptor was derived from a human donor in good health. Source material: naive CD4+ T cells sorted from blood. CDR3 sequence reads: CASNEGMYGYTF. The CDR3 DNA reads TGTGCCAGCAACGAGGGAATGTATGGCTACACCTTC. The entire variable domain, with the rest obtained from reference TRBV2 and TRBJ1-2, is as follows: EPEVTQTPSHQVTQMGQEVILRCVPISNHLYFYWYRQILGQKVEFLVSFYNNEISEKSEIFDDQFSVERPDGSNFTLKIRSTKLEDSAMYFCASNEGMYGYTFGSGTRLTVV.